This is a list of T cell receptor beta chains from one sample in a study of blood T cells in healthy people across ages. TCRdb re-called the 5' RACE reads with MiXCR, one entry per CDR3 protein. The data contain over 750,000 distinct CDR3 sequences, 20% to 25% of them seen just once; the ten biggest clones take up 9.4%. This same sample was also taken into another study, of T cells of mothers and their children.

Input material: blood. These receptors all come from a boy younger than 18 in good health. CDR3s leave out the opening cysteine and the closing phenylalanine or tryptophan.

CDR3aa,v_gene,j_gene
ASSVEDRQETQY,TRBV9,TRBJ2-5
ASSSDLRVSTDTQY,TRBV28,TRBJ2-3
ASSGAGSTVFNEKLF,TRBV2,TRBJ1-4
ASSQSEDRPSNYGYT,TRBV4-3,TRBJ1-2
SARTLAGAYEQY,TRBV20-1,TRBJ2-7
ASSQEEGFQETQY,TRBV4-3,TRBJ2-5
ASLRVNEQF,TRBV28,TRBJ2-1
ASSGGLAGPNEQF,TRBV2,TRBJ2-1
ASSILTGGTAFYYGYT,TRBV7-9,TRBJ1-2
ASSLEGQMNTEAF,TRBV5-6,TRBJ1-1
ASSYGSGVYNEQF,TRBV7-2,TRBJ2-1
ASSVGGWARSGTQY,TRBV9,TRBJ2-5
ASSYLIENTEAF,TRBV4-1,TRBJ1-1
ASSLGPTGETQY,TRBV7-2,TRBJ2-5
ASSSPQGFTYGYT,TRBV7-9,TRBJ1-2
SVDGVQGEDNEKLF,TRBV29-1,TRBJ1-4
SARGNSAYEQY,TRBV20-1,TRBJ2-7
SALGPGETQY,TRBV20-1,TRBJ2-5
ASSQYSGSYEQY,TRBV4-1,TRBJ2-7
SAGGSSYEQY,TRBV29-1,TRBJ2-7
SVDSGGMNTEAF,TRBV29-1,TRBJ1-1
ATSDWTGGLVGELF,TRBV24-1,TRBJ2-2
ASSSSGRVRKTQY,TRBV11-1,TRBJ2-5
SVRTGADYGYT,TRBV29-1,TRBJ1-2
ASSLTSGRLADYNEQF,TRBV7-3,TRBJ2-1
ASSRQSEQY,TRBV4-2,TRBJ2-7
SARNRGQGEEYGNTIY,TRBV20-1,TRBJ1-3
ASSLGVASGGAGNEQF,TRBV13,TRBJ2-1
SAREESGGVNEKLF,TRBV20-1,TRBJ1-4
AAAASGETQY,TRBV2,TRBJ2-5
SVAGSAYEQY,TRBV29-1,TRBJ2-7
SARMRGLYNEQF,TRBV20-1,TRBJ2-1